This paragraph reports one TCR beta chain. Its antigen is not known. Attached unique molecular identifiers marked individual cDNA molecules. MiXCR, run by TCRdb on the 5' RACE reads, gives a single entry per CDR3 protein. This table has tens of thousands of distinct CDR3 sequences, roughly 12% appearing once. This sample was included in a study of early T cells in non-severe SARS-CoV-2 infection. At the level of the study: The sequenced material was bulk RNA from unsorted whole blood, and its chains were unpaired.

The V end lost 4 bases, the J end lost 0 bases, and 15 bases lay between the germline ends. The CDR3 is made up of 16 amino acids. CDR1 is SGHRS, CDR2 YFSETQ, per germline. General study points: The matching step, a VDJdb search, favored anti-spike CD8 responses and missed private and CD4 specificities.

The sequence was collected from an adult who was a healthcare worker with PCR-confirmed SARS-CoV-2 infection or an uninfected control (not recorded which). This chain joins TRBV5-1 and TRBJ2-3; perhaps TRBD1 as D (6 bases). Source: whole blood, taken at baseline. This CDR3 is CASSRDNIPSTDTQYF. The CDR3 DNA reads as TGCGCCAGCAGCAGGGACAATATCCCCAGCACAGATACGCAGTATTTT.